This T cell receptor (beta chain) appears in the sequencing data of a study of graft-versus-host responses after intestinal transplantation. The CDR3 runs to 14 residues. Germline values: CDR1 MGHDK, CDR2 SYGVNS. Trimming removed 3 bases from V and 4 bases from J, with 12 bases in between. Remarks on this clone: Its antigen is not known.

Sequencing was performed with immunoSEQ multiplex PCR; in TCRdb, only in-frame clones are kept and a portion is missing. In the table there are 65,000 to 85,000 clones, more than 75% of which are singletons. This TCR derives from a human donor who was the organ donor for an intestinal transplant. The gene calls are TRBV25-1 and TRBJ2-5; a possible D gene is TRBD2 (6 bases). The sample here was unstimulated CD8+ T cells sorted from spleen or lymph node cells, taken before transplant. The CDR3 loop reads CASSDGREVETQYF. CDR3 DNA: TGTGCCAGCAGTGATGGTAGGGAGGTAGAGACCCAGTACTTC.